Sequencing of this T cell receptor (beta chain) was carried out in a study of spatial heterogeneity in lung cancer. This clonotype is classed as medium-sized. Its antigen is as yet unknown. Every TCR cDNA molecule carried a tag that served as a unique molecular identifier. In TCRdb, the 5' RACE reads were re-called with MiXCR into one record per CDR3 protein. Of approximately 4,000 distinct CDR3 sequences listed, 35% to 50% are singletons. Time point given: sample taken at primary tumor resection. A total of fewer than 80 untreated early-stage non-small cell lung cancer patients served as donors. V was cut by 2 bases and J by 4 bases, with 15 bases left in between. Per the germline V gene, CDR1 is DFQATT and CDR2 is SNEGSKA (reference sequence). The CDR3 runs to 15 residues. The study, taken as a whole, reports: Approximate estimated coverage of tumor T cells amounted to approximately 7.6% for alpha and approximately 13% for beta chains. Counts that tracked tumor mutation counts were those of expanded intratumoral alpha and beta TCRs.

The chain couples TRBV20-1 to TRBJ2-1, with D possibly called TRBD1 or TRBD2 (5 bases each). Sequencing was performed on lung tumor tissue, taken at surgery. The source of this sequence is a male donor with early-stage non-small cell lung cancer. The CDR3 is CSARSPGRGYNEQFF. The CDR3 DNA follows: TGCAGTGCTAGATCCCCGGGACGGGGTTACAATGAGCAGTTCTTC.